This is a list of T cell receptor beta chains from one sample in a study of blood T cell repertoires in COVID-19. The protocol was immunoSEQ multiplex PCR, while the TCRdb copy is restricted to in-frame clones and leaves out a portion. This sample has a few hundred thousand clones, with roughly 89% found just once. Sequencing input: PBMCs or T cells enriched from blood (not recorded which). The receptor set was obtained from a woman between 50 and 59 years old who had been exposed to COVID-19. CDR3s include the opening cysteine and the closing phenylalanine or tryptophan. The D gene is left open where the match is weak. Size is stated for part of the rows, as once, few or many counts, or as a class when the clone is expanded.

TRBD2,TRBJ2-3,17,few,TRBV4-1,TGCGCCAGCAGCCAAGCAGGTTTGGCGGGGGGCACAGATACGCAGTATTTT,CASSQAGLAGGTDTQYF
TRBD1,TRBJ1-5,16,NA,TRBV7-2,TGTGCCAGCAGCTTAGGCCCGTACAGGGGAAATCAGCCCCAGCATTTT,CASSLGPYRGNQPQHF
NA,TRBJ2-1,10,NA,TRBV19,TGTGCCTCCCACGGGAATGAGCAGTTCTTC,CASHGNEQFF
NA,TRBJ2-5,13,NA,TRBV7-9,TGTGCCAGCAGAGTAACTAGTCGCGGGACCCAGTACTTC,CASRVTSRGTQYF
TRBD2,TRBJ2-3,16,many,TRBV2,TGTGCCAGCAGTGAAAATCTAGCGGGAAGCACAGATACGCAGTATTTT,CASSENLAGSTDTQYF
TRBD1,TRBJ1-2,13,NA,TRBV5-4,TGTGCCAGCAACTTACAGGGGACCTATGGCTACACCTTC,CASNLQGTYGYTF
TRBD2,TRBJ2-7,12,NA,TRBV28,TGTGCCAGCAGTTTAACTAGCGAGAAGCAGTACTTC,CASSLTSEKQYF
TRBD1,TRBJ1-4,16,NA,TRBV15,TGTGCCACCAGCATAGGACAGGGGGCGACTAATGAAAAACTGTTTTTT,CATSIGQGATNEKLFF
NA,TRBJ1-2,14,NA,TRBV3-1/TRBV3-2,TGTGCCAGCAGCCAAGATAAACAGATCTATGGCTACACCTTC,CASSQDKQIYGYTF
TRBD1,TRBJ1-2,14,few,TRBV2,TGTGCCAGCAGCGAACCAACAGGGGTTTATGGCTACACCTTC,CASSEPTGVYGYTF
NA,TRBJ2-1,15,NA,TRBV2,TGTGCCACCAAAGGGCGGGCGGGGACCTACAATGAGCAGTTCTTC,CATKGRAGTYNEQFF
TRBD2,TRBJ2-7,16,NA,TRBV4-1,TGCGCCAGCAGCCCAATCGGACTAGCGGGGGCTGAGGAGCAGTACTTC,CASSPIGLAGAEEQYF
NA,TRBJ1-5,13,NA,TRBV12-3/TRBV12-4,TGTGCCAGCAGAACCCAGGGGAATCAGCCCCAGCATTTT,CASRTQGNQPQHF
TRBD1,TRBJ2-7,13,once,TRBV7-8,TGTGCCAGCAGCTTTCAACAGGGGAACGAGCAGTACTTC,CASSFQQGNEQYF
NA,TRBJ1-1,14,NA,TRBV30,TGTGCCTGGAGTGCGGGGGTTCGGAACACTGAAGCTTTCTTT,CAWSAGVRNTEAFF
TRBD2,TRBJ2-1,15,NA,TRBV19,TGTGCCAGTAGAAAAGAGCGGGGGGGCCGGCATGAGCAGTTCTTC,CASRKERGGRHEQFF
NA,TRBJ1-4,14,NA,TRBV5-6,TGTGCCAGCAGCTTGAGCCCCGGGGGGGAAAAACTGTTTTTT,CASSLSPGGEKLFF
NA,TRBJ1-6,15,NA,TRBV15,TGTGCCACCAGCATTAAGCGGAGGTTTGATTCACCCCTCCACTTT,CATSIKRRFDSPLHF
NA,TRBJ2-5,12,NA,TRBV10-3,TGTGCCATCAGTCCTACCTCCGGGACCCAGTACTTC,CAISPTSGTQYF
TRBD1,TRBJ2-2,16,NA,TRBV4-1,TGCGCCAGCAGCCAAGGTAGGACAGGCAACACCGGGGAGCTGTTTTTT,CASSQGRTGNTGELFF
TRBD1,TRBJ1-6,13,NA,TRBV27,TGTGCCAGCAGACGACAGGGGGTTTCACCCCTCCACTTT,CASRRQGVSPLHF
NA,TRBJ1-2,15,NA,TRBV14,TGTGCCAGCAGCCGAAACGGGGAGGGCAACTATGGCTACACCTTC,CASSRNGEGNYGYTF
TRBD1,TRBJ2-3,16,NA,TRBV5-1,TGCGCCAGCAGCGCAGGACAGGGCCCGGGCACAGATACGCAGTATTTT,CASSAGQGPGTDTQYF
TRBD2,TRBJ2-1,15,NA,TRBV27,TGTGCCAGCAGTCTCCAGCGGGGGGGCTTTAATGAGCAGTTCTTC,CASSLQRGGFNEQFF
TRBD1,TRBJ1-4,16,NA,TRBV18,TGTGCCAGCTCACTCATCGAAGGGGGCACTAATGAAAAACTGTTTTTT,CASSLIEGGTNEKLFF
NA,TRBJ1-5,15,NA,TRBV27,TGTGCCAGCAGTTTGGAGGGGCTGAGCAATCAGCCCCAGCATTTT,CASSLEGLSNQPQHF
NA,TRBJ2-3,12,NA,TRBV6-2/TRBV6-3,TGTGCCAGCAGTTATGGGCAGGATACGCAGTATTTT,CASSYGQDTQYF
NA,TRBJ2-4,19,NA,TRBV7-8,TGTGCCAGCAGCTTATGGCCGGGGGAGGCTATAGTTGGCAAAAACATTCAGTACTTC,CASSLWPGEAIVGKNIQYF
TRBD2,TRBJ2-3,17,NA,TRBV14,TGTGCCAGCAGCCCAGCGGGATGGAGGGTGAGCACAGATACGCAGTATTTT,CASSPAGWRVSTDTQYF
TRBD1,TRBJ2-2,17,NA,TRBV7-6,TGTGCCAGCAGCTTAGCCGGGACAGGGGAGATTACCGGGGAGCTGTTTTTT,CASSLAGTGEITGELFF
NA,TRBJ2-1,16,NA,TRBV6-4,TGTGCCAGCAGTGAGTTCGGGGGGCGGTCCTACAATGAGCAGTTCTTC,CASSEFGGRSYNEQFF
TRBD2,TRBJ2-3,17,NA,TRBV5-4,TGTGCCAGCAGCTTGGCACTAGCGGGGGGAATCACAGATACGCAGTATTTT,CASSLALAGGITDTQYF
NA,TRBJ1-2,14,NA,TRBV23-1,TGCGCCAGCAGCCTTTTACAGGCTCACTATGGCTACACCTTC,CASSLLQAHYGYTF
TRBD1,TRBJ2-5,14,NA,TRBV7-9,TGTGCCAGCAGCGTGACAGGGGGGTCAGAGACCCAGTACTTC,CASSVTGGSETQYF
NA,TRBJ1-1,14,NA,TRBV5-4,TGTGCCAGCAGCTTGAGCGGGGCGAACACTGAAGCTTTCTTT,CASSLSGANTEAFF
NA,TRBJ1-5,15,NA,TRBV2,TGTGCCAGCAGTGAACAGGGGATCGGGAATCAGCCCCAGCATTTT,CASSEQGIGNQPQHF
TRBD1,TRBJ1-6,14,NA,TRBV30,TGTGCCTGGAGTGTCGGACAGGGGGCCTCACCCCTCCACTTT,CAWSVGQGASPLHF
TRBD1,TRBJ2-7,14,NA,TRBV6-1,TGTGCCAGCAGTGATCCGGGACAGGAATACGAGCAGTACTTC,CASSDPGQEYEQYF
NA,TRBJ2-7,14,once,TRBV25-1,TGTGCCAGCATAGGGGGTCCGAGCTCCTACGAGCAGTACTTC,CASIGGPSSYEQYF
NA,TRBJ1-6,14,NA,TRBV3-1/TRBV3-2,TGTGCCAGCAGCGTCAAGCTAGGTAACTCACCCCTCCACTTT,CASSVKLGNSPLHF
NA,TRBJ1-1,14,NA,TRBV2,TGTGCCAGCAGTGGGCCCCAGACAGGAGCTGAAGCTTTCTTT,CASSGPQTGAEAFF
NA,TRBJ2-7,15,NA,TRBV6-5,TGTGCCAGCAGACCCGACCCCGGGAGCTCCTACGAGCAGTACTTC,CASRPDPGSSYEQYF